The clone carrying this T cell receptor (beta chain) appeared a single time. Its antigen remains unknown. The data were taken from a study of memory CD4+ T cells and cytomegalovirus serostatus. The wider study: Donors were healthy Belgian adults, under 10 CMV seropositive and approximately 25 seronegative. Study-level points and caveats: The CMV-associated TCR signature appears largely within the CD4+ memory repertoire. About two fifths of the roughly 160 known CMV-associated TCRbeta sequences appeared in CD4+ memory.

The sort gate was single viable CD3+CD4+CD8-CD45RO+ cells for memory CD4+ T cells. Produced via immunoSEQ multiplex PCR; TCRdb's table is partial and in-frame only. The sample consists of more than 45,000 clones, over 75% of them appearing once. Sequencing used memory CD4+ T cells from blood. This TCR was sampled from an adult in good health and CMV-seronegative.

CDR3 sequence: CASSVGLAGDPDTQYF. The CDR3 DNA is TGTGCCAGCAGCGTGGGACTAGCGGGGGACCCAGATACGCAGTATTTT. The chain carries TRBV2 and TRBJ2-3; 14 bases match TRBD2. The V gene's germline CDR1 is SNHLY and CDR2 FYNNEI. This CDR3 contains 16 residues. V shed 6 bases and J 4 bases; nucleotides not matched to a gene: 6.